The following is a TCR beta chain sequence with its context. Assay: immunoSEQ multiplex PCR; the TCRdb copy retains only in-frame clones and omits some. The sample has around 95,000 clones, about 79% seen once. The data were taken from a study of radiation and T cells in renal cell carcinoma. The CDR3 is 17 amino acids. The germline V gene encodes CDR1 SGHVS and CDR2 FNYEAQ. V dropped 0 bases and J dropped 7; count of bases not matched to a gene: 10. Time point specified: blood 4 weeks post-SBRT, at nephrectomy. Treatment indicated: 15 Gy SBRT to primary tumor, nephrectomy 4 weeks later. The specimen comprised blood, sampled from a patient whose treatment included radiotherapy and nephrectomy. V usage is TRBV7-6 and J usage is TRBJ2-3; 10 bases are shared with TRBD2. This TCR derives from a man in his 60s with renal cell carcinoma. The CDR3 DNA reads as TGTGCCAGCAGCTTAGCACCGGCTAGCGGGAGTTCGAATACGCAGTATTTT. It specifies CASSLAPASGSSNTQYF.